The 30 T cell receptor beta chains listed next were all sequenced from one sample in a study of response to subunit inactivated influenza vaccine. Each CDR3 protein gets one entry after TCRdb re-called the RT-PCR reads with MiXCR. The sample yields 860,000 or so distinct CDR3 sequences, over 20% seen once. This sample comprised PBMCs from blood, obtained 5 days after vaccination. The receptors were sampled from a man between 45 and 60 years old who received an inactivated influenza vaccine.

The genes are TRBV5-6 and TRBJ2-1; D gene unclear. With 1 base removed from V and 7 bases from J, the gap between germline ends came to 9 bases. The CDR3 loop spans 13 amino acids. Germline V gene data show CDR1 as SGHDT and CDR2 as YYEEEE. CDR3 in amino acids: CASSLWAGNEQFF. The CDR3 DNA sequence: TGTGCCAGCAGCTTGTGGGCTGGGAATGAGCAGTTCTTC.

This clonotype was recorded at least ten times. The chain is built from TRBV9 and TRBJ2-3; D is possibly TRBD1 (6 bases). Germline V gives CDR1 SGDLS, CDR2 YYNGEE. The germline V and J ends were trimmed by 0 bases and 0 bases, with 11 bases remaining between them. The CDR3 sequence is 16 residues long. The CDR3 loop is CASSVASGQSTDTQYF. The CDR3 DNA follows: TGTGCCAGCAGCGTAGCATCTGGACAGAGCACAGATACGCAGTATTTT. The whole variable domain, remainder taken from reference TRBV9 and TRBJ2-3, is DSGVTQTPKHLITATGQRVTLRCSPRSGDLSVYWYQQSLDQGLQFLIQYYNGEERAKGNILERFSAQQFPDLHSELNLSSLELGDSALYFCASSVASGQSTDTQYFGPGTRLTVL.

This clonotype was seen a handful of times. The J gene is TRBJ2-7, the V gene TRBV12-3 or TRBV12-4; no clear D. This CDR3 is built from 12 residues. Trimming shortened V by 5 bases and J by 5 bases, and 10 bases separated the two germline ends. The CDR3 sequence is CASSQTWDEQYF. The CDR3 bases are TGTGCCAGCAGTCAGACATGGGACGAGCAGTACTTC.

A few counts support this clonotype. V is TRBV10-3 and J is TRBJ1-2; 9 bases align to TRBD1. CDR3 length: 15 residues. J lost 3 bases, V lost 6 bases, and 8 bases had no gene match. Looked up from germline, CDR1 is ENHRY and CDR2 is SYGVKD. DNA of the CDR3: TGTGCCATCAGGCCGGGACAGGGCCCCTACTATGGCTACACCTTC. The encoded protein is CAIRPGQGPYYGYTF.

This clonotype was picked up a small number of times. The genes are TRBV4-1 and TRBJ2-2; the D is unclear. Germline CDR1 MGHRA, CDR2 YSYEKL. The CDR3 sequence is 14 residues long. V shed 2 bases and J shed 0 bases, with 4 bases lying between them. For the CDR3, the DNA is TGCGCCAGCAGCCAAAACCCGAACACCGGGGAGCTGTTTTTT. It codes for CASSQNPNTGELFF.

This clonotype showed up just a few times. The J gene is TRBJ2-7, the V gene TRBV5-1, with 9 bases fitting TRBD1. Trimming removed 4 bases from V and 2 bases from J; junction bases left unmatched: 13. There are 17 residues in the CDR3. Germline V lookup: CDR1 SGHRS, CDR2 YFSETQ. The CDR3 DNA follows: TGCGCCAGCAGCCCACTGTTCCGGGACAGGGTCGCCTACGAGCAGTACTTC. It yields the protein CASSPLFRDRVAYEQYF.

V gene TRBV7-9 combines with J gene TRBJ1-1; D unclear. Germline CDR1 reads SEHNR; CDR2 reads FQNEAQ (reference sequence). The CDR3 sequence is 15 residues long. Trimming cost V 0 bases and J 1 base, with 9 bases left between them. The CDR3 loop is CASSLAFSENTEAFF. CDR3 nucleotide sequence: TGTGCCAGCAGCTTAGCGTTCAGTGAGAACACTGAAGCTTTCTTT.

V usage is TRBV20-1 and J usage is TRBJ1-4, with 7 nucleotides matching TRBD1. The CDR3 length is 15 residues. Trimming took 3 bases from V and 6 from J; bases not matched to a gene: 10. Germline CDR1 is DFQATT and CDR2 is SNEGSKA (reference sequence). CDR3 region: CSASPPGQPDEKLFF. The CDR3 DNA reads as TGCAGTGCTAGCCCCCCGGGACAGCCCGATGAAAAACTGTTTTTT.

The chain recombines TRBV20-1 with TRBJ2-7, with a tentative D call TRBD2 (7 bases). Germline assignment: CDR1 DFQATT and CDR2 SNEGSKA (reference sequence). V was pared by 6 bases and J by 5 bases, with 17 bases between. The CDR3 runs to 13 residues. The CDR3 sequence is CSATRGAKNEQYF. In DNA, the CDR3 is TGCAGTGCCACCCGGGGGGCTAAGAACGAGCAGTACTTC.

This clonotype turned up a few times. The rearrangement joins TRBV27 to TRBJ2-3, with TRBD2 as a possible D gene (5 bases). The V gene lost 6 bases and the J gene lost 2 bases, with 18 bases spanning the gap. CDR1 and CDR2 from the germline V gene are MNHEY and SMNVEV (reference sequence). This CDR3 spans 16 amino acids. CDR3 sequence: CASRPPGQDFTDTQYF. Here the CDR3 DNA reads TGTGCCAGCAGACCTCCGGGTCAGGACTTCACAGATACGCAGTATTTT.

This clonotype was seen only a few times. The chain has TRBV7-2 and TRBJ1-2; D perhaps matches TRBD1 (6 bases). Germline CDR1 is SGHTA and CDR2 is FQGNSA. CDR3 length: 14 residues. The V gene lost 2 bases and the J gene lost 5 bases, with 12 bases spanning the gap. The CDR3 DNA sequence: TGTGCCAGCAGCTTACAGGGGTCGGTTTATGGCTACACCTTC. Encoded protein: CASSLQGSVYGYTF. The full variable domain, in which reference TRBV7-2 and TRBJ1-2 provide the parts outside the CDR3, is GAGVSQSPSNKVTEKGKDVELRCDPISGHTALYWYRQSLGQGLEFLIYFQGNSAPDKSGLPSDRFSAERTGGSVSTLTIQRTQQEDSAVYLCASSLQGSVYGYTFGSGTRLTVV.

This clonotype was seen repeatedly, ten times or more. The V call is TRBV5-1, the J call TRBJ1-4, with TRBD1 identical over 7 bases. The CDR3 is 14 amino acids. CDR1 and CDR2 (germline): SGHRS, YFSETQ. Trimming took 0 bases from V and 7 from J; bases not matched to a gene: 3. In DNA, the CDR3 is TGCGCCAGCAGCTTGGGACAGGGTGGTGAAAAACTGTTTTTT. Protein sequence: CASSLGQGGEKLFF. The variable domain in full, completed from reference TRBV5-1 and TRBJ1-4, reads KAGVTQTPRYLIKTRGQQVTLSCSPISGHRSVSWYQQTPGQGLQFLFEYFSETQRNKGNFPGRFSGRQFSNSRSEMNVSTLELGDSALYLCASSLGQGGEKLFFGSGTQLSVL.

The genes are TRBV4-1 and TRBJ2-7; TRBD1 aligns across 10 bases. Per the germline V gene, CDR1 is MGHRA and CDR2 is YSYEKL. There are 14 residues in the CDR3. Trimming removed 6 bases from V and 2 bases from J; junction bases left unmatched: 4. The CDR3 region has the DNA TGCGCCAGCAGGCCCGGGACAGGGGCCTACGAGCAGTACTTC. Protein sequence: CASRPGTGAYEQYF.

The chain carries TRBV20-1 and TRBJ2-1; D possibly corresponds to TRBD2 (6 bases). The CDR3 covers 14 residues. CDR1 is DFQATT, CDR2 SNEGSKA, per germline (reference sequence). The CDR3 coding sequence is TGCACTGCGGAGCGGGCCCTTCCCTACAATGAGCAGTTCTTC. It yields the protein CTAERALPYNEQFF.

The chain links TRBV29-1 to TRBJ2-5; 11 bases are a match to TRBD1. The CDR3 runs 14 residues. V lost 6 bases, J lost 4 bases, and 7 bases stayed unmatched. Germline CDR1 SQVTM, CDR2 ANQGSEA. Written as DNA, the CDR3 is TGCAGCGTCGCCCGGACAGGGGGCGGAGAGACCCAGTACTTC. It specifies CSVARTGGGETQYF.

This clonotype was seen more than once but under ten times. CDR3 in DNA: TGTGCCACCAGCAGCTACCAGGGGGTCCGCTACGAGCAGTACTTC. This encodes CATSSYQGVRYEQYF. This rearrangement joins TRBV15 to TRBJ2-7; 7 bases align to TRBD1. Germline assignment: CDR1 LNHNV and CDR2 YYDKDF (reference sequence). The junction had 8 bases not matched to a gene; V was cut back by 3 bases and J by 3 bases. The CDR3 covers 15 residues.

This chain joins TRBV20-1 and TRBJ2-7; perhaps TRBD2 as D (7 bases). Germline V gene data show CDR1 as DFQATT and CDR2 as SNEGSKA (reference sequence). The CDR3 is 13 amino acids. V lost 4 bases and J 3 bases, leaving 13 bases between the germline ends. CDR3 residues: CSATRGGDYEQYF. CDR3 nucleotides: TGCAGTGCTACGAGGGGGGGAGACTACGAGCAGTACTTC.

This chain links TRBV25-1 with TRBJ1-5, with a weak D call TRBD1 (5 bases). Germline-derived CDR1 and CDR2 are MGHDK and SYGVNS. V shed 2 bases and J shed 5 bases, with 7 bases lying between them. This CDR3 is built from 13 residues. CDR3 amino acids: CASSEGGDQPQHF. In nucleotides, the CDR3 is TGTGCCAGCAGTGAAGGGGGGGATCAGCCCCAGCATTTT. Full variable domain (remainder filled in from reference TRBV25-1 and TRBJ1-5): EADIYQTPRYLVIGTGKKITLECSQTMGHDKMYWYQQDPGMELHLIHYSYGVNSTEKGDLSSESTVSRIRTEHFPLTLESARPSHTSQYLCASSEGGDQPQHFGDGTRLSIL.

The chain carries TRBV7-9 and TRBJ2-1; D is unresolved. With 5 bases removed from V and 7 bases from J, the gap between germline ends came to 21 bases. Germline-derived CDR1 and CDR2 are SEHNR and FQNEAQ (reference sequence). The CDR3 runs 16 residues. Here the CDR3 DNA reads TGTGCCAGCAGCCCCCCCGGTGGAGCCCCCTGGAATGAGCAGTTCTTC. Translation gives CASSPPGGAPWNEQFF.

The chain combines TRBV7-3 with TRBJ2-1; a possible D gene is TRBD2 (7 bases). The germline CDR1 and CDR2 sequences are SGHTA and FQGTGA. The CDR3 loop spans 14 amino acids. Trimming left V 5 bases short and J 5 bases short, with 13 bases between. The CDR3 reads CASSARGANNEQFF. The DNA of the CDR3 is TGTGCCAGCAGCGCCCGGGGGGCCAACAATGAGCAGTTCTTC.

This clonotype was seen ten or more times. The genes are TRBV7-2 and TRBJ2-1, with 9 bases lining up with TRBD2. The CDR3 is made up of 13 amino acids. Germline V gene lookup returns CDR1 SGHTA and CDR2 FQGNSA. V dropped 3 bases and J dropped 8; count of bases not matched to a gene: 2. In nucleotides, the CDR3 is TGTGCCAGCAGCTTTAGCGGGAGCGATGAGCAGTTCTTC. It encodes CASSFSGSDEQFF.

V usage is TRBV28 and J usage is TRBJ2-5; 10 nucleotides align to TRBD1. Germline loops: CDR1 MDHEN, CDR2 SYDVKM. This CDR3 has 14 amino acids. Trimming removed 8 bases from V and 3 bases from J; junction bases left unmatched: 6. CDR3 nucleotides: TGTGCCAGCGCCCGGGACAGGGGAGAAGAGACCCAGTACTTC. This sequence encodes CASARDRGEETQYF.

This clonotype has just a few counts. J is TRBJ2-1 and V is TRBV10-1; tentative D call: TRBD2 (6 bases). The CDR3 is 14 amino acids. V was trimmed by 3 bases and J by 4 bases, leaving 10 bases between them. Germline V gives CDR1 WNHNN, CDR2 SYGVQD (reference sequence). DNA for the CDR3: TGCGCCAGCAGTGAAAGCGGGTATTACAATGAGCAGTTCTTC. It specifies CASSESGYYNEQFF.

V gene TRBV6-2 or TRBV6-3 combines with J gene TRBJ2-1, with D maybe TRBD1 (5 bases). The CDR3 is 17 residues long. V was trimmed by 2 bases and J by 7 bases, leaving 21 bases between them. The germline V gene encodes CDR1 MNHEY and CDR2 SVGEGT. The CDR3: CASSYHPIRLSGNEQFF. Here the CDR3 DNA reads TGTGCCAGCAGTTACCACCCTATTCGGTTGTCAGGGAATGAGCAGTTCTTC.

In its sample, this clonotype was seen many times. This chain connects TRBV7-9 to TRBJ2-4, with D possibly matching TRBD1 (6 bases). V gave up 5 bases and J gave up 2 bases, with 10 bases separating them. This CDR3 region has 14 residues. Germline V CDR1 and CDR2: SEHNR, FQNEAQ (reference sequence). This CDR3 reads CASSNDRTKNIQYF. In nucleotides, the CDR3 is TGTGCCAGCAGCAATGACAGGACCAAAAACATTCAGTACTTC.

This clonotype was picked up a small number of times. The rearrangement uses TRBV7-3 and TRBJ2-2, with D unresolved. Looked up from germline, CDR1 is SGHTA and CDR2 is FQGTGA. This CDR3 has 16 residues. Deletions cut 5 bases from V and 2 bases from J, with 15 bases between. DNA for the CDR3: TGTGCCAGCAGCGATTTTCTACAGAGAAACACCGGGGAGCTGTTTTTT. Its protein is CASSDFLQRNTGELFF.

The chain combines TRBV20-1 with TRBJ2-3; TRBD2 might be the D (6 bases). Looked up from germline, CDR1 is DFQATT and CDR2 is SNEGSKA (reference sequence). This CDR3 spans 15 amino acids. Trimming took off 5 bases at V and 3 bases at J, with 18 bases between the two ends. CDR3 sequence (DNA): TGCAGTGCTGGGGGACTTCCCAATCCTACAGATACGCAGTATTTT. Translation: CSAGGLPNPTDTQYF.

This clonotype was recorded a few times. This sequence joins TRBV12-3 or TRBV12-4 and TRBJ2-2, with 8 bases that match TRBD1. The CDR3 covers 15 residues. V shed 7 bases and J 4 bases; nucleotides not matched to a gene: 8. Here the CDR3 DNA reads TGTGCCAGCACCATACGCCAGGGGGCCACCGGGGAGCTGTTTTTT. This codes for CASTIRQGATGELFF.

This clonotype was detected a few times. The chain uses TRBV7-2 and TRBJ1-5; 7 positions match TRBD1. The V gene's germline CDR1 is SGHTA and CDR2 FQGNSA. The CDR3 runs 15 residues. V trimming: 1 base; J trimming: 5 bases; junction bases outside the gene matches: 5. The CDR3: CASSLDRGVDQPQHF. The CDR3 region has the DNA TGTGCCAGCAGCTTAGACAGGGGAGTGGATCAGCCCCAGCATTTT.

The CDR3, as DNA: TGTGCCATCAGCCCGGCGGCCCCCTCCGGCGAGCAGTACTTC. Translating it yields CAISPAAPSGEQYF. The V call is TRBV10-3, the J call TRBJ2-7; no definite D call. CDR3 length: 14 residues. Germline lookup yields CDR1 ENHRY and CDR2 SYGVKD. Trimming shortened V by 6 bases and J by 6 bases, and 18 bases separated the two germline ends.